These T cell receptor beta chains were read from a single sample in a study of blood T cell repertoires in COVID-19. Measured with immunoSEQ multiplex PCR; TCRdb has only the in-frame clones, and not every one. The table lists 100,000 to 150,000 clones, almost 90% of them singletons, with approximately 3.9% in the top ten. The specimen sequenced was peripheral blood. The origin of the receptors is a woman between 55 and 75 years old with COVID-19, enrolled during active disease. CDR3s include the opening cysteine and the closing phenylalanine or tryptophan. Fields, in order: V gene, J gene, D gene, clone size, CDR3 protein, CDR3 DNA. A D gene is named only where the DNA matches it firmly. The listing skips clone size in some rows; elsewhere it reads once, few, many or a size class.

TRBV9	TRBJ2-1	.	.	CASSVTPGEYNEQFF	TGTGCCAGCAGCGTAACGCCGGGGGAGTACAATGAGCAGTTCTTC
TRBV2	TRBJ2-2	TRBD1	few	CASSGRQGGPGELFF	TGTGCCAGCAGTGGACGACAGGGGGGACCCGGGGAGCTGTTTTTT
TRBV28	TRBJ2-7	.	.	CASSTPSGTPWGEQYF	TGTGCCAGCAGCACTCCTTCTGGGACACCTTGGGGAGAGCAGTACTTC
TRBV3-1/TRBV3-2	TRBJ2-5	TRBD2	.	CASSLAGTQETQYF	TGTGCCAGCAGCCTAGCGGGGACCCAAGAGACCCAGTACTTC
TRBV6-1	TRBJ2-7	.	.	CASSEPHRSYEQYF	TGTGCCAGCAGTGAACCTCACAGGTCCTACGAGCAGTACTTC
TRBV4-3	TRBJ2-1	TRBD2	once	CASSQSRLADNEQFF	TGCGCCAGCAGCCAATCGAGGCTAGCGGACAATGAGCAGTTCTTC
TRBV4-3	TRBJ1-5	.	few	CASSQDSGRDQPQHF	TGCGCCAGCAGCCAAGATTCAGGGAGGGATCAGCCCCAGCATTTT
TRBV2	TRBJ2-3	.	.	CASSEGTRWDTDTQYF	TGTGCCAGCAGCGAGGGGACACGGTGGGACACAGATACGCAGTATTTT
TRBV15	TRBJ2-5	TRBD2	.	CATSSLSRAGVETQYF	TGTGCCACCAGCAGCCTCTCCCGAGCGGGGGTAGAGACCCAGTACTTC
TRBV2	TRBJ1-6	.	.	CAHGAGNEDSPLHF	TGTGCCCACGGGGCGGGAAATGAGGATTCACCCCTCCACTTT
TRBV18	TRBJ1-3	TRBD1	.	CASSPPRDSRVMGSGNTIYF	TGTGCCAGCTCACCGCCTAGGGACAGCCGAGTAATGGGCTCTGGAAACACCATATATTTT
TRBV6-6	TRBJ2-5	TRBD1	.	CASSPGQVNQGTQYF	TGTGCCAGCAGTCCGGGACAGGTGAACCAAGGGACCCAGTACTTC
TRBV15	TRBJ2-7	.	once	CATSRGGLSYEQYF	TGTGCCACCAGCAGGGGAGGACTCTCTTACGAGCAGTACTTC
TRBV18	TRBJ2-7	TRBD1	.	CASSQNLGQTYEQYF	TGTGCCAGCTCACAAAACTTGGGACAGACATACGAGCAGTACTTC
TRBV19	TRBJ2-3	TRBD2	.	CASRSKGSGTSSDTQYF	TGTGCCAGTCGATCGAAGGGGAGCGGGACTAGCTCAGATACGCAGTATTTT
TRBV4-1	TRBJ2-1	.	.	CASSQDLGLLGEQFF	TGCGCCAGCAGCCAAGATTTGGGACTCTTGGGTGAGCAGTTCTTC
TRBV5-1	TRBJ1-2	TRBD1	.	CASSWTGATYGYTF	TGCGCCAGCTCGTGGACAGGGGCCACCTATGGCTACACCTTC
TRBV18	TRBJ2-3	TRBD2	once	CASSPGTSGTDTQYF	TGTGCCAGCTCACCTGGGACTAGCGGAACAGATACGCAGTATTTT
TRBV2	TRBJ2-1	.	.	CASRRDGTPPRGNEQFF	TGTGCCAGCAGGAGGGATGGGACTCCGCCCCGGGGGAATGAGCAGTTCTTC
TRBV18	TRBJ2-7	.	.	CASSPWTKGATWEQYF	TGTGCCAGCTCGCCCTGGACAAAAGGGGCCACCTGGGAGCAGTACTTC
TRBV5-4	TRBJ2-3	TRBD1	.	CASTATGGTDTQYF	TGTGCCAGCACCGCGACAGGGGGCACAGATACGCAGTATTTT
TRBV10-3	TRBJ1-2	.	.	CAISEVGDTNYGYTF	TGTGCCATCAGTGAGGTAGGGGATACCAACTATGGCTACACCTTC
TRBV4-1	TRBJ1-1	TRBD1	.	CASSKRTGVNTEAFF	TGCGCCAGCAGCAAACGGACAGGAGTGAACACTGAAGCTTTCTTT
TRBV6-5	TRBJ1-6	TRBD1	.	CATGFGTENSPLHF	TGTGCCACCGGCTTCGGGACAGAAAATTCACCCCTCCACTTT
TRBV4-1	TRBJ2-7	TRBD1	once	CASSQSLGQGFEQYF	TGCGCCAGCAGCCAGAGTTTGGGACAGGGTTTCGAGCAGTACTTC
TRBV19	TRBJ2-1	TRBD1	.	CASSRVRGQGGGNEQFF	TGTGCCAGTAGTAGGGTCCGAGGACAGGGGGGTGGGAATGAGCAGTTCTTC
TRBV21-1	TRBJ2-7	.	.	CASSRLAGTTNPYEQYF	TGTGCCAGCAGCAGACTAGCGGGTACCACTAATCCCTACGAGCAGTACTTC
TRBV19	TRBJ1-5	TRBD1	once	CASRTGEVGSQHF	TGTGCCAGTAGGACAGGGGAAGTCGGGTCCCAGCATTTT
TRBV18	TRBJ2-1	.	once	CASSPQLYNEQFF	TGTGCCAGCTCACCACAGCTCTACAATGAGCAGTTCTTC
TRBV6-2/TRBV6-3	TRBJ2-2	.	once	CASSYSAGFSNTGELFF	TGTGCCAGCAGTTACTCGGCAGGGTTTTCGAACACCGGGGAGCTGTTTTTT
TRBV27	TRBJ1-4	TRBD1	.	CASSHRQGAREKLFF	TGTGCCAGCAGTCATCGACAGGGGGCGCGTGAAAAACTGTTTTTT
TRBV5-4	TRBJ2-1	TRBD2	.	CASSLSGNNEQFF	TGTGCCAGCAGCTTAAGCGGGAACAATGAGCAGTTCTTC
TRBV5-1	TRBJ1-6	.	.	CASSLPGPNRPLHF	TGCGCCAGCAGCTTGCCAGGGCCGAATCGGCCCCTCCACTTT
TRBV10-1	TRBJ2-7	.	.	CAILRQGGFKYEQYF	TGCGCCATCCTGAGACAGGGAGGTTTTAAGTACGAGCAGTACTTC
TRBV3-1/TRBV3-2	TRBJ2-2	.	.	CASSAVGVELFF	TGTGCCAGCAGCGCCGTCGGTGTGGAGCTGTTTTTT
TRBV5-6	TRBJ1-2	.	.	CASSLTTGGYTF	TGTGCCAGCAGCCTAACGACAGGAGGCTACACCTTC
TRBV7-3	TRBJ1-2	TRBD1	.	CASSSQGADNYGYTF	TGTGCCAGCAGCTCACAGGGGGCAGATAACTATGGCTACACCTTC
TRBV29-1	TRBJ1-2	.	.	CSVFTGAGYTF	TGCAGCGTCTTTACAGGTGCCGGCTACACCTTC
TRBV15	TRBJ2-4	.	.	CATSETPAGGAKNIQYF	TGTGCCACCAGCGAAACCCCGGCAGGCGGGGCCAAAAACATTCAGTACTTC
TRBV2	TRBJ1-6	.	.	CASSITGINNSPLHF	TGTGCCAGCAGTATTACGGGAATCAATAATTCACCCCTCCACTTT
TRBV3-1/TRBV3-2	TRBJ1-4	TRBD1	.	CASSQDWGQGIPNEKLFF	TGTGCCAGCAGCCAAGATTGGGGACAGGGCATTCCTAATGAAAAACTGTTTTTT
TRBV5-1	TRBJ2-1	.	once	CASSPQAGTILNEQFF	TGCGCCAGCAGCCCCCAGGCGGGGACCATTCTCAATGAGCAGTTCTTC